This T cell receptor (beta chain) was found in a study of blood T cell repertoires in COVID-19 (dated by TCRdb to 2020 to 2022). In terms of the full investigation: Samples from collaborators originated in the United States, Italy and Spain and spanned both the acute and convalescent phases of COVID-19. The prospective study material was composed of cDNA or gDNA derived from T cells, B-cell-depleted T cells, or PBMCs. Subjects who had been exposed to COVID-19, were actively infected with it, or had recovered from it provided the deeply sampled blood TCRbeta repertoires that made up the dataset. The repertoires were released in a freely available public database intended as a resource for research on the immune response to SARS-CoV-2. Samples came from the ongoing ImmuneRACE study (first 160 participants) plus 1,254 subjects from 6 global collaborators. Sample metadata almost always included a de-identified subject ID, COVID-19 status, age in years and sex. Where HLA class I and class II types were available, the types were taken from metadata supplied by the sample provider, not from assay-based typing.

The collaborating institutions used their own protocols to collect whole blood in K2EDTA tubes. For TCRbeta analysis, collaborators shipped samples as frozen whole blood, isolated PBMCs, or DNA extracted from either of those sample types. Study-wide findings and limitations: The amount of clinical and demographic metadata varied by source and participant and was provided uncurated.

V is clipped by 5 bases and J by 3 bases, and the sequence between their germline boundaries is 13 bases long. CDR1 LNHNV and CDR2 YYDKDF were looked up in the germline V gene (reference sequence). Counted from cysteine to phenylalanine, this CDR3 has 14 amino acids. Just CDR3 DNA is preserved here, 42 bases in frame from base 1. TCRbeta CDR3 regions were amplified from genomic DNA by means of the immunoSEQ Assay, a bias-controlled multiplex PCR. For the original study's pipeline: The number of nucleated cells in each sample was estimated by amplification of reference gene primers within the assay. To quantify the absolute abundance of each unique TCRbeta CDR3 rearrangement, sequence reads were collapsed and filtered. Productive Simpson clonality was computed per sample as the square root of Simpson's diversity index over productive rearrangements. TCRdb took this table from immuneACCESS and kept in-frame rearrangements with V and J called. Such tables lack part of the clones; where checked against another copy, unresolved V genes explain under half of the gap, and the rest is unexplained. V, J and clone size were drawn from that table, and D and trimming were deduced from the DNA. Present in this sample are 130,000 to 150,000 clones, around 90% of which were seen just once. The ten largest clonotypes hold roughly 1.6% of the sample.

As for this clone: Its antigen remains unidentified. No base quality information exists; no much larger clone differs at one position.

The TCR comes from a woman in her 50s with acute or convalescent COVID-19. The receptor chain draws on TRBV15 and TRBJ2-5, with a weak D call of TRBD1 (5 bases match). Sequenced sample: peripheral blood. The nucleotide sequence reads TGTGCCACCAGCCGGACGACAGCCGAAGAGACCCAGTACTTC. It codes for CATSRTTAEETQYF.